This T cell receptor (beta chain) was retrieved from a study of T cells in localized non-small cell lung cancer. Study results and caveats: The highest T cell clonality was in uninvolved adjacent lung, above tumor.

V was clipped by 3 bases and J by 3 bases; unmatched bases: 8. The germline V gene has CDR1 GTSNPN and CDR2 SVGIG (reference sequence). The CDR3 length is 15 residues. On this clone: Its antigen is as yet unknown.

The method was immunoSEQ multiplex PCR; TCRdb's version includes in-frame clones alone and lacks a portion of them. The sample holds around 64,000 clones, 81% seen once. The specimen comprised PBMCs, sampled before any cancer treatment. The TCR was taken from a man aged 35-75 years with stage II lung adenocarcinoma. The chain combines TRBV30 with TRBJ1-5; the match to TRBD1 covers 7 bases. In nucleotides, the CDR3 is TGTGCCTGGAGCTTGAGACAGGGATACAATCAGCCCCAGCATTTT. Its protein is CAWSLRQGYNQPQHF.